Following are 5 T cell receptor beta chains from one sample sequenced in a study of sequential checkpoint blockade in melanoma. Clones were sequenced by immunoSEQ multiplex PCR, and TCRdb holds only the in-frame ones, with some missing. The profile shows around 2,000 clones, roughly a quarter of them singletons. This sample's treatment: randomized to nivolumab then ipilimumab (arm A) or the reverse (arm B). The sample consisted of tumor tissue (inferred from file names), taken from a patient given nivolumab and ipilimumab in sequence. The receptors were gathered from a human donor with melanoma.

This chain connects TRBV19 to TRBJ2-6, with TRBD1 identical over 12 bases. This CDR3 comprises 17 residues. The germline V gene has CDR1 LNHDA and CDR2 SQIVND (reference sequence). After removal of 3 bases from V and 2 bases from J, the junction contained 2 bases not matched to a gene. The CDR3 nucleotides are TGTGCCAGTAGTATGGGGACAGGGGGCGCTGGGGCCAACGTCCTGACTTTC. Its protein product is CASSMGTGGAGANVLTF.

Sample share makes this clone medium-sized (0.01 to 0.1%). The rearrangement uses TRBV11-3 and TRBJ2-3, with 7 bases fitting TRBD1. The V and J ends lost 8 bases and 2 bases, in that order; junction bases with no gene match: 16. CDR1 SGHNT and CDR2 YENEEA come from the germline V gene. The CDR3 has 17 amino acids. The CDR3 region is CASSSPGQRVPTDTQYF. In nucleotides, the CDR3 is TGTGCCAGCTCCTCACCGGGACAGCGAGTTCCCACAGATACGCAGTATTTT.

CDR3 bases: TGTGCCAGCTCACCGGAGCGGGCACACAATGAGCAGTTCTTC. Its protein is CASSPERAHNEQFF. The V and J genes are TRBV18 and TRBJ2-1; perhaps TRBD2 as D (6 bases). The V end was cut by 3 bases, the J end by 5 bases, with 11 bases between. CDR3 length equals 14 residues. In germline, CDR1 is KGHSH, CDR2 LQKENI.

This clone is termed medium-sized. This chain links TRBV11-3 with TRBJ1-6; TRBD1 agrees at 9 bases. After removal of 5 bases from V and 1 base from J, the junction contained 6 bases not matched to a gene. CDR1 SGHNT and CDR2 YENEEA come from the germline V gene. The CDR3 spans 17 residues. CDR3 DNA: TGTGCCAGCAGCCCACCGGGACAGGGTTCCTATAATTCACCCCTCCACTTT. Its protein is CASSPPGQGSYNSPLHF.

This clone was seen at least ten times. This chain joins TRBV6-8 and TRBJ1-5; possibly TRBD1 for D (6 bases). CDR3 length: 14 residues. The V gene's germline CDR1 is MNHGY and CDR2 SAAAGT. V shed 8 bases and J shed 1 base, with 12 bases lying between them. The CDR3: CASRQAGSNQPQHF. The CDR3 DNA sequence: TGTGCCAGCCGACAGGCAGGGAGCAATCAGCCCCAGCATTTT.